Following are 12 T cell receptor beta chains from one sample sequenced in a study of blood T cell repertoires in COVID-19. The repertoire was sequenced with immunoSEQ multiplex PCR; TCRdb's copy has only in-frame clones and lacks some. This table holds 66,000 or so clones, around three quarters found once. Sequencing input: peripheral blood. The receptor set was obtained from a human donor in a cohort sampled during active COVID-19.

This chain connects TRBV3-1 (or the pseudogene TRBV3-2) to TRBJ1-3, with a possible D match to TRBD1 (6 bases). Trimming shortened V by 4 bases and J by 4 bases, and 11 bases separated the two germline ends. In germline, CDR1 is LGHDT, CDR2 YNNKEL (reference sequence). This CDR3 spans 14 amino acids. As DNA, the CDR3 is TGTGCCAGCAGCCGGGGGCGGTCGGGAAACACCATATATTTT. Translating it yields CASSRGRSGNTIYF.

CDR3 DNA sequence: TGCGCCAGCAGCCTCCCGCCCCGCGGGACAACTAATGAAAAACTGTTTTTT. Its translation is CASSLPPRGTTNEKLFF. The rearrangement joins TRBV4-3 to TRBJ1-4; D remains unclear. The CDR3 runs 17 residues. The V and J ends lost 4 bases and 0 bases respectively, with 15 bases between them. Germline V gene sequence: CDR1 LGHNA, CDR2 YSLEER.

The CDR3, as DNA: TGTGCCAGCAGTGCTCGGAGGGGTAATGAAAAACTGTTTTTT. This encodes CASSARRGNEKLFF. This rearrangement joins TRBV2 to TRBJ1-4; tentative D call: TRBD1 (5 bases). Between the trimmed V and J ends, which lost 4 bases and 4 bases, there was a span of 10 bases. Germline CDR1 reads SNHLY; CDR2 reads FYNNEI. The CDR3 loop spans 14 amino acids.

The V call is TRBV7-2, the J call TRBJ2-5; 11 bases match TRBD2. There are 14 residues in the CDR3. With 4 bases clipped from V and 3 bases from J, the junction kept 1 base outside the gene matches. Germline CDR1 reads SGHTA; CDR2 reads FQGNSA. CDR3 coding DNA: TGTGCCAGCAGCTCGACTAGCGGGAAAGAGACCCAGTACTTC. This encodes CASSSTSGKETQYF.

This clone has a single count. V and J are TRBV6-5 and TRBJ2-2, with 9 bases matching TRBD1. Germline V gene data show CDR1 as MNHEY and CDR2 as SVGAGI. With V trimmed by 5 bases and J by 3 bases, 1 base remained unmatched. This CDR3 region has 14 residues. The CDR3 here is CASSRDRDTGELFF. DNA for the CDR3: TGTGCCAGCAGTCGGGACAGGGACACCGGGGAGCTGTTTTTT.

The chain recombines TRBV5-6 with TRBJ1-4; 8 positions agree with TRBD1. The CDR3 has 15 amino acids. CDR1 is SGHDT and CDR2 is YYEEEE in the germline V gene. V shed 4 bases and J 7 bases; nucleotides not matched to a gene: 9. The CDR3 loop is CASSPRAGGVEKLFF. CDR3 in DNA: TGTGCCAGCAGCCCCCGGGCAGGGGGCGTTGAAAAACTGTTTTTT.

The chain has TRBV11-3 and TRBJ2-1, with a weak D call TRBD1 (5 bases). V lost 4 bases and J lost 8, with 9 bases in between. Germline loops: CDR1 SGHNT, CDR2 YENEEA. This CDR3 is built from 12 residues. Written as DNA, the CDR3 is TGTGCCAGCAGCTCCATAGGGGATGAGCAGTTCTTC. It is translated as CASSSIGDEQFF.

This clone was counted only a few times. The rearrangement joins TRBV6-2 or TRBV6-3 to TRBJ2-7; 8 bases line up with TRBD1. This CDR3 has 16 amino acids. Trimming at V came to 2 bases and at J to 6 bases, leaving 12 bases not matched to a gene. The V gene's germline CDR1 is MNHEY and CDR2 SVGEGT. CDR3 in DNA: TGTGCCAGCAGTTACAGAGGGGCCAGGGGGCTTTCCGAGCAGTACTTC. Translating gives CASSYRGARGLSEQYF.

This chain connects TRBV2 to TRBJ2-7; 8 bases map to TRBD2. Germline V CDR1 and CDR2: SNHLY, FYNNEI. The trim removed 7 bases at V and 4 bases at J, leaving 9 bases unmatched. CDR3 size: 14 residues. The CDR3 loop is CASNLAGKEYEQYF. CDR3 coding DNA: TGTGCCAGCAACTTAGCGGGAAAGGAATACGAGCAGTACTTC. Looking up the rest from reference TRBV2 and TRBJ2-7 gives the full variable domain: EPEVTQTPSHQVTQMGQEVILRCVPISNHLYFYWYRQILGQKVEFLVSFYNNEISEKSEIFDDQFSVERPDGSNFTLKIRSTKLEDSAMYFCASNLAGKEYEQYFGPGTRLTVT.

CDR3 loop: CATDITANTEAFF. In nucleotides, the CDR3 is TGTGCCACCGACATAACAGCGAACACTGAAGCTTTCTTT. The chain recombines TRBV28 with TRBJ1-1, with no clear D. CDR1 and CDR2 (germline): MDHEN, SYDVKM. There are 13 residues in the CDR3. Between the trimmed V and J ends, which lost 10 bases and 1 base, there was a span of 13 bases.

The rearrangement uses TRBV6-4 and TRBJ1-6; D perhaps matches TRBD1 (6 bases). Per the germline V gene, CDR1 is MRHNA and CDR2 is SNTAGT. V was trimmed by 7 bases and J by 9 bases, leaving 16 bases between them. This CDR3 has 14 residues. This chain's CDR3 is CASTESVGASPLHF. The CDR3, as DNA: TGTGCCAGCACCGAATCCGTGGGGGCTTCACCCCTCCACTTT.

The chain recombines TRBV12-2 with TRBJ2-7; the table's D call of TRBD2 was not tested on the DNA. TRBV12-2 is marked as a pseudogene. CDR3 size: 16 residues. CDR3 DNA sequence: TGTGGCGCCCCTGGAGGGCCACCGGGCCGAAGGGACGAGCAGTACTTC. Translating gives CGAPGGPPGRRDEQYF.